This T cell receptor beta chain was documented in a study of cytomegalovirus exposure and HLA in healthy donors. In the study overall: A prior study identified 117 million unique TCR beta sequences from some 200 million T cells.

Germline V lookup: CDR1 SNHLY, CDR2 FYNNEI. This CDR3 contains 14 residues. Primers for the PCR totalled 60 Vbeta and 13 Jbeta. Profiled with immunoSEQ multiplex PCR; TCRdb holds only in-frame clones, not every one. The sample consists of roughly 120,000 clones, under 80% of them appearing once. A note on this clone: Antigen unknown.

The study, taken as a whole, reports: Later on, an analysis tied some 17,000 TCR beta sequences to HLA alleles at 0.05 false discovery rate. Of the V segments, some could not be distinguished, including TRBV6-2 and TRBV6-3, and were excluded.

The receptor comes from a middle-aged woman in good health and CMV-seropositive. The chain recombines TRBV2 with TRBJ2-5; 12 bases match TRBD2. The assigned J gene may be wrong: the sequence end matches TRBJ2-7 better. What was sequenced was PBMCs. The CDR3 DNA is TGTGCCAGCAATAGACTAGCGGGAGCCTACGAGCAGTACTTC. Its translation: CASNRLAGAYEQYF.